The clone carrying this T cell receptor beta chain was seen at least ten times. Its antigen is as yet unknown. This sample is part of a study of T cell clonality in common variable immunodeficiency. Control and CVID samples contributed equal amounts of genomic DNA. Generated by immunoSEQ multiplex PCR, the TCRdb table keeps only in-frame clones and is missing some. The sample yields roughly 30,000 clones, without any singletons. Whole-study findings and limits: In common variable immunodeficiency, TCR beta chains reportedly carried fewer deletions and N-nucleotide insertions. Repertoire-complication correlations in CVID were limited by patient heterogeneity. The cause of increased CVID clonality remains unclear without subpopulation sequencing.

This TCR derives from a person aged 18 to 75 in good health. What was sequenced was peripheral blood mononuclear cells.

CDR3 bases read: TGTGCCAGTAGTAGCCGACAGGGAGGTAGCACCGGGGAG. Translating it yields CASSSRQGGSTGE. In full, the CDR3 is CASSSRQGGSTGELFF. This chain uses TRBV19 with TRBJ2-2, with D perhaps matching TRBD1 (7 bases). The DNA ends 3 residues before the CDR3 does, and the rest of the CDR3 is filled in from the germline J gene. The CDR3 has 16 residues. Germline values: CDR1 LNHDA, CDR2 SQIVND (reference sequence). V shed 4 bases and J shed 4 bases, with 16 bases lying between them. The complete variable domain, with remaining parts taken from reference TRBV19 and TRBJ2-2, reads DGGITQSPKYLFRKEGQNVTLSCEQNLNHDAMYWYRQDPGQGLRLIYYSQIVNDFQKGDIAEGYSVSREKKESFPLTVTSAQKNPTAFYLCASSSRQGGSTGELFFGEGSRLTVL.